This T cell receptor beta chain is from a study of siplizumab effects on memory and regulatory T cells. Study conclusions and caveats: Mappable alloreactive CD4+ clones came from Treg cells about 66% of the time on average with siplizumab, against 26.9% in controls. A significant reduction in alloreactive sequences traceable to unstimulated CD4+ memory cells was produced by siplizumab. Greater diversity than memory cells seemed evident in naive T cells, which also appeared to be major alloresponse contributors.

V was clipped by 2 bases and J by 4 bases; unmatched bases: 8. This CDR3 has 15 residues. Germline CDR1 is SGDLS and CDR2 is YYNGEE. A word on this clone: Its antigen remains unknown.

Per sample, roughly 10^5 TCR templates were assayed. Produced via immunoSEQ multiplex PCR; TCRdb's table is partial and in-frame only. The data contain about 82,000 clones, roughly 89% of them seen just once; the ten biggest clones take up approximately 1.4%. This sequence joins TRBV9 and TRBJ1-1, with 7 bases aligning to TRBD1. The sequence was collected from a human donor in good health. Sample: Tregs sorted from blood. CDR3 nucleotide sequence: TGTGCCAGCAGCGTGACAGGGACGCTGGGCACTGAAGCTTTCTTT. Its translation: CASSVTGTLGTEAFF. The entire variable domain, with the rest obtained from reference TRBV9 and TRBJ1-1, is as follows: DSGVTQTPKHLITATGQRVTLRCSPRSGDLSVYWYQQSLDQGLQFLIQYYNGEERAKGNILERFSAQQFPDLHSELNLSSLELGDSALYFCASSVTGTLGTEAFFGQGTRLTVV.